This is a list of T cell receptor beta chains from one sample in a study of T cell responses to AZD1222 COVID-19 vaccine. The repertoire was sequenced with immunoSEQ multiplex PCR; TCRdb's copy has only in-frame clones and lacks some. The sample shows roughly 120,000 clones, around 83% of them seen only once. The specimen was peripheral blood, collected 28 days after the second AZD1222 dose. These receptors were collected from an adult who received the AZD1222 COVID-19 vaccine. Both conserved end residues are part of each CDR3.

V | CDR3
TRBV19 | CASSTVYSSYEQYF
TRBV5-5 | CASSLGGGSRGLSTEAFF
TRBV19 | CASSALAGAQETQYF
TRBV5-1 | CASSSGTGGVDTQYF
TRBV30 | CAGRPGIGYTF
TRBV4-1 | CASSPYGLAGGNTGELFF
TRBV19 | CASSFSSGTANSPLHF
TRBV14 | CASSQDGGNTEAFF
TRBV27 | CASSLLAGGLTDTQYF
TRBV2 | CASTHRNYGYTF
TRBV7-8 | CASSTSGGNQPQHF
TRBV7-6 | CASSIQGMNTEAFF
TRBV27 | CASSLGSPVGSPLHF
TRBV7-2 | CASSLVGAETQYF
TRBV25-1 | CASRGPKSSYNEQFF
TRBV30 | CAWSPTGNTEAFF
TRBV19 | CASSIEGPIRYQPQHF
TRBV9 | CASSPWGGQPQHF
TRBV3-1/TRBV3-2 | CASSAGTSSYNEQFF
TRBV28 | CASTLGVSRGMDTEAFF
TRBV21-1 | CASSKVILAGRPYEQYF
TRBV27 | CASSSPTGVGKNIQYF
TRBV7-7 | CARTGPASSYEQYF
TRBV5-6 | CASSLLRGDQPQHF
TRBV29-1 | CSVGLDSTQETQYF
TRBV4-1 | CASSQDRAAGELFF
TRBV29-1 | CSVQRGQYSEGETQYF
TRBV5-1 | CASSLMGVNTEAFF
TRBV7-7 | CASSRGLAGTDTQYF